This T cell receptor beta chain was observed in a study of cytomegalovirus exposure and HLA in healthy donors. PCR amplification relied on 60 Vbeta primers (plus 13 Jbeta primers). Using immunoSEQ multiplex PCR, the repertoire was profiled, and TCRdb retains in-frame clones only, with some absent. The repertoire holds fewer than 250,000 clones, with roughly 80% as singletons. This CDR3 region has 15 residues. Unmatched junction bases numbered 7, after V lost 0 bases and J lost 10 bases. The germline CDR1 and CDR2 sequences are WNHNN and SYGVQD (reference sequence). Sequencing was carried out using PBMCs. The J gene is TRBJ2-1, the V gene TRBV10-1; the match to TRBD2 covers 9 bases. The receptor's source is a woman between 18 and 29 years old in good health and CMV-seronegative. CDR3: CASSESAGGLREQFF. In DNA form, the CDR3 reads TGCGCCAGCAGTGAGTCGGCGGGGGGGCTCAGAGAGCAGTTCTTC.